A single sample gave rise to the 8 T cell receptor beta chains below, sequenced in a study of blood T cell repertoires in COVID-19 (dated by TCRdb to the early 2020s). The library was produced with the immunoSEQ multiplex PCR assay. In TCRdb, the immuneACCESS table is reduced to in-frame sequences with V and J assigned. These tables do not hold every clone; where another copy was compared, an unresolved V gene accounts for under half, and the others remain unexplained. In all, the sample holds about 200,000 clones, and 70% to 90% of those were seen once. The ten largest clones represent 4.5% to 7.5% of the sample. The sample comprised peripheral blood. The receptors derive from an elderly man with acute or convalescent COVID-19.

The chain is built from TRBV18 and TRBJ2-5; possibly TRBD1 for D (6 bases). The germline gives CDR1 KGHSH, CDR2 LQKENI. The CDR3 is 16 amino acids. Trimming left V 0 bases short and J 5 bases short, with 16 bases between. The CDR3 protein is CASSPPNAPGQETQYF. In DNA, the CDR3 is TGTGCCAGCTCACCACCGAACGCCCCTGGACAGGAGACCCAGTACTTC.

The V gene is TRBV11-3, the J gene TRBJ2-5, with D uncertain. The CDR3 length is 15 residues. V dropped 4 bases and J dropped 1 base, with 13 bases sitting between them. Germline CDR1 SGHNT, CDR2 YENEEA. In DNA, the CDR3 is TGTGCCAGCAGCTCCCCCCGGGTCAGCCAAGAGACCCAGTACTTC. This gives the protein CASSSPRVSQETQYF.

The chain links TRBV3-1 (or the pseudogene TRBV3-2) to TRBJ2-1, with D maybe TRBD2 (5 bases). V lost 0 bases and J lost 9, with 18 bases in between. Germline V lookup: CDR1 LGHDT, CDR2 YNNKEL (reference sequence). The CDR3 extends over 16 amino acids. CDR3 DNA sequence: TGTGCCAGCAGCCAAGAAACCAGCGGTCCCCTCGGTGAGCAGTTCTTC. This sequence encodes CASSQETSGPLGEQFF.

The rearrangement uses TRBV7-7 and TRBJ2-2; 7 bases map to TRBD1. The V gene end was trimmed by 5 bases and the J gene end by 6 bases; junction bases not matched to a gene: 3. The CDR3 is 13 residues long. In germline, CDR1 is SSHAT, CDR2 FNYEAQ (reference sequence). CDR3 protein: CASSRQGAGELFF. The CDR3 DNA follows: TGTGCCAGCAGCAGACAGGGAGCCGGGGAGCTGTTTTTT.

The chain is built from TRBV7-8 and TRBJ2-2; 7 nucleotides match TRBD2. Germline V lookup: CDR1 SGHVS, CDR2 FQNEAQ. Trimming removed 1 base from V and 6 bases from J; junction bases left unmatched: 8. The CDR3 covers 16 residues. The CDR3 reads CASSLGAGVLSGELFF. Here the CDR3 DNA reads TGTGCCAGCAGCTTAGGGGCGGGAGTACTTTCCGGGGAGCTGTTTTTT.

V gene TRBV10-3 combines with J gene TRBJ1-5; D remains unclear. CDR3 length: 15 residues. V dropped 6 bases and J dropped 7 bases, with 19 bases sitting between them. Looked up from germline, CDR1 is ENHRY and CDR2 is SYGVKD. CDR3 nucleotides: TGTGCCATCAGGCAGAGCAAGGTTCCAGGACAGCCCCAGCATTTT. Its translation is CAIRQSKVPGQPQHF.

The chain combines TRBV24-1 with TRBJ2-3, with 7 bases matching TRBD2. This CDR3 comprises 16 residues. Germline values: CDR1 KGHDR, CDR2 SFDVKD. The J segment lost 6 bases and the V segment lost 4 bases, leaving 12 bases of the junction unmatched. The CDR3 spells CATSEPKGAGDDTQYF. CDR3 in DNA: TGTGCCACCAGTGAGCCGAAAGGGGCGGGAGATGATACGCAGTATTTT.

This clone showed up just once. The genes are TRBV9 and TRBJ2-5; TRBD2 matches at 9 bases. Trimming removed 4 bases from V and 2 bases from J; junction bases left unmatched: 6. The germline V gene encodes CDR1 SGDLS and CDR2 YYNGEE. CDR3 length: 15 residues. This chain's CDR3 is CASSPTSGAQETQYF. The DNA for the CDR3 is TGTGCCAGCAGCCCGACTAGCGGAGCACAAGAGACCCAGTACTTC. The whole variable domain, remainder taken from reference TRBV9 and TRBJ2-5, is DSGVTQTPKHLITATGQRVTLRCSPRSGDLSVYWYQQSLDQGLQFLIQYYNGEERAKGNILERFSAQQFPDLHSELNLSSLELGDSALYFCASSPTSGAQETQYFGPGTRLLVL.